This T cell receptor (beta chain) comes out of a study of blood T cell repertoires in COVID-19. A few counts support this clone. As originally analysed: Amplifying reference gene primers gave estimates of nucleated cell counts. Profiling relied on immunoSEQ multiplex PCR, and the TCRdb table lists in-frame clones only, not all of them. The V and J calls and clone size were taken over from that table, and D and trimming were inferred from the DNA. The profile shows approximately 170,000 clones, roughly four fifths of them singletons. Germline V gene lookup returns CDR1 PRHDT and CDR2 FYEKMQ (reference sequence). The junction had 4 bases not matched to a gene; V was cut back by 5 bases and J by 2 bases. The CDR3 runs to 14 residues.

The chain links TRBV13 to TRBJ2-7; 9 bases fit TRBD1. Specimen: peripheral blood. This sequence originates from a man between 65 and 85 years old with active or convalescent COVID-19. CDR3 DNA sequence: TGTGCCAGCAGCCACCGGGACAGGGCCTACGAGCAGTACTTC. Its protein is CASSHRDRAYEQYF.